The present TCR beta chain was sequenced within a study of shared clonotypes between healthy human individuals. In the case of this clone: One end of the junction is discordant with germline, which a read error may explain.

Germline CDR1 SGHDN, CDR2 FVKESK. The CDR3 is 12 residues long. The sorted-subset replicate PCRs were given roughly 190 ng DNA, which is 27,000 or so T cell genomes. Clones were sequenced by immunoSEQ multiplex PCR, and TCRdb holds only the in-frame ones, with some missing. The table lists 2.3 million or so clones, roughly 93% of them singletons. The V call is TRBV14, the J call TRBJ1-2, with D maybe TRBD1 (5 bases). The clonotype originates from a man aged 18 to 30 in good health. Some clones in this sample may be carry-over from other donors' samples. Sample: naive CD4+ T cells from PBMCs. The sample's subset: CD45RA+ positively selected. CDR3 loop: CASSRGVFGYTF. CDR3 nucleotides: TGTGCCAGCAGCCGGGGGGTATTTGGCTACACTTTC.